A single sample is the source of the 15 T cell receptor beta chains below, sequenced in a study of identical twins. One entry per CDR3 protein, called by TCRdb with MiXCR from the 5' RACE reads. The table shows 500,000 to 600,000 distinct CDR3 sequences, with less than 25% occurring only once. The sample was also linked to a second study, of T cells expressing NK-cell markers.

The sample was CD4+ T cells sorted from blood. The receptor set was obtained from a woman between 18 and 30 years old in good health.

This clonotype has a handful of counts. V gene TRBV27 combines with J gene TRBJ2-5; possibly TRBD2 for D (6 bases). This CDR3 is 20 amino acids long. From germline, CDR1 is MNHEY and CDR2 SMNVEV (reference sequence). V shed 3 bases and J shed 3 bases, with 29 bases lying between them. The CDR3 is CASSFSQRSRGSGNKETQYF. The CDR3 nucleotides are TGTGCCAGCAGTTTCTCTCAACGATCCCGTGGTAGCGGAAATAAAGAGACCCAGTACTTC.

The V and J genes are TRBV20-1 and TRBJ2-7; 7 bases fit TRBD1. Germline values: CDR1 DFQATT, CDR2 SNEGSKA (reference sequence). This CDR3 contains 13 residues. V lost 4 bases and J lost 2; bases outside the gene matches: 5. CDR3 in DNA: TGCAGTGCTACTAGGACAGGAGCCTACGAGCAGTACTTC. Protein: CSATRTGAYEQYF.

CDR3 residues: CASSYLPGLNTEAFF. As DNA, the CDR3 is TGTGCCAGCAGTTACCTGCCCGGACTGAACACTGAAGCTTTCTTT. This chain uses TRBV6-5 with TRBJ1-1, with D unclear. V was pared by 2 bases and J by 0 bases, with 10 bases between. This CDR3 has 15 residues. CDR1 MNHEY and CDR2 SVGAGI come from the germline V gene.

J is TRBJ2-7 and V is TRBV5-1, with D perhaps TRBD1 or TRBD2 (5 bases each). V shed 0 bases and J shed 8 bases, with 18 bases lying between them. The CDR3 length is 15 residues. CDR1 is SGHRS and CDR2 is YFSETQ in the germline V gene. The CDR3 coding sequence is TGCGCCAGCAGCTTGGAGGGGAGTTACACTTCCAAGCAGTACTTC. It yields the protein CASSLEGSYTSKQYF.

The V call is TRBV12-3 or TRBV12-4, the J call TRBJ1-3; unclear D gene. Trimming stripped 10 bases from V and 2 bases from J, with 12 bases between. This CDR3 comprises 13 residues. This CDR3 is CATDPNTGNTIYF. The CDR3 nucleotides read TGTGCCACAGACCCCAACACTGGAAACACCATATATTTT.

The rearrangement links TRBV15 to TRBJ2-3; D is perhaps TRBD2 (6 bases). V dropped 5 bases and J dropped 4 bases, with 16 bases sitting between them. CDR1 and CDR2 from the germline V gene are LNHNV and YYDKDF (reference sequence). The CDR3 totals 15 residues. CDR3 loop: CATSGTLGDADTQYF. The CDR3 DNA reads TGTGCCACCAGCGGGACTCTCGGGGACGCAGATACGCAGTATTTT.

This clonotype was picked up many times. The chain carries TRBV5-6 and TRBJ2-1; 7 nucleotides align to TRBD2. The trim removed 0 bases at V and 5 bases at J, leaving 14 bases unmatched. The CDR3 spans 18 residues. Per germline, CDR1 SGHDT and CDR2 YYEEEE. CDR3: CASSLVWTSQTRNNEQFF. The CDR3 DNA sequence: TGTGCCAGCAGCTTGGTCTGGACTAGTCAAACCCGAAACAATGAGCAGTTCTTC.

This clonotype was observed a handful of times. The rearrangement uses TRBV11-2 and TRBJ2-3, with 9 bases aligning to TRBD1. CDR3 length equals 14 residues. V shed 5 bases and J 5 bases; nucleotides not matched to a gene: 5. Looked up from germline, CDR1 is SGHAT and CDR2 is FQNNGV. The CDR3 is CASSLGTGLDTQYF. The CDR3 nucleotides read TGTGCCAGCAGCCTGGGGACAGGGTTAGATACGCAGTATTTT.

This clonotype occurred a few times. The genes are TRBV20-1 and TRBJ1-1, with a tentative D call TRBD1 (6 bases). The CDR3 has 14 residues. The germline V gene encodes CDR1 DFQATT and CDR2 SNEGSKA (reference sequence). Trimming shortened V by 4 bases and J by 1 base, and 13 bases separated the two germline ends. The CDR3 DNA is TGCAGTGCTACAAGACGGACAGCGAACACTGAAGCTTTCTTT. Encoded protein: CSATRRTANTEAFF.

V gene TRBV7-9 combines with J gene TRBJ2-3; D may be TRBD1 (5 bases). CDR3 length: 14 amino acids. CDR1 and CDR2 from the germline V gene are SEHNR and FQNEAQ (reference sequence). Trimming removed 2 bases from V and 5 bases from J, with 11 bases in between. The CDR3 region has the DNA TGTGCCAGCAGCTTAATAGGGGCGGAAGATACGCAGTATTTT. Protein: CASSLIGAEDTQYF. Supplemented by reference TRBV7-9 and TRBJ2-3, the full variable domain reads DTGVSQNPRHKITKRGQNVTFRCDPISEHNRLYWYRQTLGQGPEFLTYFQNEAQLEKSRLLSDRFSAERPKGSFSTLEIQRTEQGDSAMYLCASSLIGAEDTQYFGPGTRLTVL.

The rearrangement joins TRBV12-3 or TRBV12-4 to TRBJ1-1; unclear D gene. This CDR3 has 15 residues. The V gene lost 6 bases and the J gene lost 1 base, with 15 bases spanning the gap. CDR3 bases: TGTGCCAGCAGGATCCCAGGAAGTACGAACACTGAAGCTTTCTTT. Encoded protein: CASRIPGSTNTEAFF.

CDR3: CASSPRGQADTQYF. The CDR3, as DNA: TGTGCCAGCAGCCCCCGCGGGCAAGCAGATACGCAGTATTTT. V usage is TRBV9 and J usage is TRBJ2-3; weak D call: TRBD2 (5 bases). The CDR3 is made up of 14 amino acids. Germline V gene sequence: CDR1 SGDLS, CDR2 YYNGEE. V gave up 4 bases and J gave up 4 bases, with 13 bases separating them. The full variable domain, completed using reference TRBV9 and TRBJ2-3, is DSGVTQTPKHLITATGQRVTLRCSPRSGDLSVYWYQQSLDQGLQFLIQYYNGEERAKGNILERFSAQQFPDLHSELNLSSLELGDSALYFCASSPRGQADTQYFGPGTRLTVL.

This clonotype was counted a few times. This chain links TRBV9 with TRBJ1-4, with D unresolved. Between the trimmed V and J ends, which lost 0 bases and 13 bases, there was a span of 16 bases. This CDR3 region has 14 residues. CDR1 and CDR2 from the germline V gene are SGDLS and YYNGEE. The CDR3 sequence: CASSVGPYHEGLFF. The CDR3 DNA sequence: TGTGCCAGCAGCGTAGGCCCCTACCATGAGGGACTGTTTTTT. The variable domain in full, completed from reference TRBV9 and TRBJ1-4, reads DSGVTQTPKHLITATGQRVTLRCSPRSGDLSVYWYQQSLDQGLQFLIQYYNGEERAKGNILERFSAQQFPDLHSELNLSSLELGDSALYFCASSVGPYHEGLFFGSGTQLSVL.

V gene TRBV5-1 combines with J gene TRBJ2-7; D ambiguous. This CDR3 is built from 13 residues. Germline CDR1 reads SGHRS; CDR2 reads YFSETQ. V lost 2 bases and J lost 2, with 8 bases in between. In nucleotides, the CDR3 is TGCGCCAGCAGCTTCACAGACACCTACGAGCAGTACTTC. Amino acids: CASSFTDTYEQYF.

This clonotype was picked up a small number of times. The chain links TRBV7-3 to TRBJ2-1, with D perhaps TRBD1 or TRBD2 (6 bases each). The germline V and J ends were trimmed by 3 bases and 3 bases, with 9 bases remaining between them. The germline gives CDR1 SGHTA, CDR2 FQGTGA. The CDR3 spans 14 residues. The CDR3 region has the DNA TGTGCCAGCAGCTTGAGGGGGGTCTACAATGAGCAGTTCTTC. Amino acids: CASSLRGVYNEQFF. The full variable domain, rest sourced from reference TRBV7-3 and TRBJ2-1, is GAGVSQTPSNKVTEKGKYVELRCDPISGHTALYWYRQSLGQGPEFLIYFQGTGAADDSGLPNDRFFAVRPEGSVSTLKIQRTERGDSAVYLCASSLRGVYNEQFFGPGTRLTVL.